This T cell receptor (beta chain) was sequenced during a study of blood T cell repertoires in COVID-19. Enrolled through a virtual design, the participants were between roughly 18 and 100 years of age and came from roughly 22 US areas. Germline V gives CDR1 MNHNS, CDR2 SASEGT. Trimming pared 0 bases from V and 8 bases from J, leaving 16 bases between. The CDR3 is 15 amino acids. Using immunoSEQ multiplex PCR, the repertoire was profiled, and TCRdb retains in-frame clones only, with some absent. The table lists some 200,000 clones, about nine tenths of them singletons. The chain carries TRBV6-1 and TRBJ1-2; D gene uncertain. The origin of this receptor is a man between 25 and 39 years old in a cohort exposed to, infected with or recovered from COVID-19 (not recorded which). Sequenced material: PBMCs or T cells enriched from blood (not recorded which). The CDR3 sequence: CASSEARYGENGYTF. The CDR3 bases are TGTGCCAGCAGTGAAGCGCGTTACGGGGAAAACGGCTACACCTTC.